The clone carrying this T cell receptor (beta chain) was counted between two and nine times. The antigen remains undetermined. Germline CDR1 MNHNY, CDR2 SVGAGI (reference sequence). The CDR3 covers 14 residues. V gave up 0 bases and J gave up 8 bases; unmatched junction bases: 3. Amplification used 60 Vbeta primers and 13 Jbeta primers. Libraries were prepared by immunoSEQ multiplex PCR; TCRdb keeps only in-frame clonotypes and omits some of them. The repertoire holds 85,000 to 130,000 clones, with under 80% as singletons. The sample is drawn from a study of cytomegalovirus exposure and HLA in healthy donors. Whole-study results and caveats: Analysis performed later found roughly 18,000 TCR beta sequences associated with HLA alleles at 0.05 false discovery rate. A prior analysis recorded that most TCR beta V segments were productive about 90% or about 30% of the time.

The TCR originated in a woman aged 50 to 65 in good health and CMV-seropositive. The specimen sequenced was PBMCs. The chain recombines TRBV6-6 with TRBJ1-4; 7 nucleotides line up with TRBD1. CDR3 DNA sequence: TGTGCCAGCAGTTACTCGACAGGGTACGAAAAACTGTTTTTT. Residues: CASSYSTGYEKLFF.